The 32 T cell receptor beta chains below come from one sample, sequenced in a study of cytomegalovirus exposure and HLA in healthy donors (dated by TCRdb to about 2017). Library prep was done by the immunoSEQ multiplex PCR assay. The clones in this table, taken by TCRdb from immuneACCESS, are in-frame only. Not every clone is retained; where verified, under half of the shortfall comes from an unresolved V gene, and the cause of the rest is unknown. The sample table holds tens of thousands of clones, of which roughly 95% were seen once. The ten largest make up approximately 1.2% of the sample. The sample consisted of PBMCs. The receptors shown here come from a young woman in good health and CMV-seronegative.

The chain uses TRBV4-3 and TRBJ2-1; the match to TRBD2 covers 7 bases. V shed 1 base and J 0 bases; nucleotides not matched to a gene: 3. The CDR3 loop spans 16 amino acids. Germline CDR1 LGHNA, CDR2 YSLEER. CDR3 loop: CASSQGAGNSYNEQFF. CDR3 nucleotides: TGCGCCAGCAGCCAAGGAGCGGGGAACTCCTACAATGAGCAGTTCTTC.

This chain links TRBV9 with TRBJ1-1; 7 bases agree with TRBD1. The V gene end was trimmed by 4 bases and the J gene end by 6 bases; junction bases not matched to a gene: 6. CDR1 and CDR2 from the germline V gene are SGDLS and YYNGEE. CDR3 length: 13 amino acids. CDR3 DNA sequence: TGTGCCAGCAGCCCAGACAGGGTCGCTGAAGCTTTCTTT. Translated: CASSPDRVAEAFF. The whole variable domain, filled in from reference TRBV9 and TRBJ1-1, reads DSGVTQTPKHLITATGQRVTLRCSPRSGDLSVYWYQQSLDQGLQFLIQYYNGEERAKGNILERFSAQQFPDLHSELNLSSLELGDSALYFCASSPDRVAEAFFGQGTRLTVV.

The rearrangement joins TRBV5-4 to TRBJ2-2; 11 nucleotides line up with TRBD2. The CDR3 length is 15 residues. V lost 1 base, J lost 7 bases, and 3 bases stayed unmatched. The V gene's germline CDR1 is SGHNT and CDR2 YYREEE (reference sequence). The DNA of the CDR3 is TGTGCCAGCAGCTTGAACCTAGCGGGAGGCGGGGAGCTGTTTTTT. It translates to CASSLNLAGGGELFF. Supplemented by reference TRBV5-4 and TRBJ2-2, the full variable domain reads ETGVTQSPTHLIKTRGQQVTLRCSSQSGHNTVSWYQQALGQGPQFIFQYYREEENGRGNFPPRFSGLQFPNYSSELNVNALELDDSALYLCASSLNLAGGGELFFGEGSRLTVL.

This rearrangement joins TRBV7-9 to TRBJ1-2; 11 bases are shared with TRBD1. The CDR3 consists of 13 residues. The ends lost 5 bases at V and 8 bases at J; junction bases unmatched: 4. Germline assignment: CDR1 SEHNR and CDR2 FQNEAQ (reference sequence). The CDR3 loop is CASSHGTGGGYTF. The DNA for the CDR3 is TGTGCCAGCAGCCACGGGACAGGGGGAGGCTACACCTTC.

The table lists this clone with a count of one. The chain employs TRBV5-4 and TRBJ2-1; 14 bases match TRBD2. Germline CDR1 reads SGHNT; CDR2 reads YYREEE (reference sequence). The ends lost 4 bases at V and 9 bases at J; junction bases unmatched: 12. This CDR3 spans 17 amino acids. The CDR3 DNA reads as TGTGCCAGCAGCCAGCCCGGGACTAGCGGGAGTTGGGGTGAGCAGTTCTTC. Its protein is CASSQPGTSGSWGEQFF.

This clone was recorded a few times. V gene TRBV28 combines with J gene TRBJ2-7; tentative D call: TRBD2 (6 bases). Germline V gene sequence: CDR1 MDHEN, CDR2 SYDVKM. V was clipped by 5 bases and J by 3 bases, with 11 bases between them. There are 13 residues in the CDR3. The CDR3 sequence is CASSRRDGYEQYF. For the CDR3, the DNA is TGTGCCAGCAGTCGGCGGGACGGCTACGAGCAGTACTTC.

The rearrangement uses TRBV4-1 and TRBJ1-1; D is perhaps TRBD1 (6 bases). V was shortened by 3 bases and J by 7 bases, with 15 bases between the two germline ends. Germline V gene sequence: CDR1 MGHRA, CDR2 YSYEKL. The CDR3 totals 14 residues. The CDR3 reads CASSHPGTSNEAFF. The CDR3 DNA sequence: TGCGCCAGCAGCCACCCCGGGACATCCAATGAAGCTTTCTTT.

The chain joins TRBV9 to TRBJ2-2; 8 positions match TRBD2. V lost 0 bases and J lost 6; bases outside the gene matches: 7. CDR3 length: 16 residues. Germline V gives CDR1 SGDLS, CDR2 YYNGEE. The CDR3 DNA reads TGTGCCAGCAGCGTAGGAGGGGGACTAGGGGCCGGGGAGCTGTTTTTT. It translates to CASSVGGGLGAGELFF. The whole variable domain, filled in from reference TRBV9 and TRBJ2-2, reads DSGVTQTPKHLITATGQRVTLRCSPRSGDLSVYWYQQSLDQGLQFLIQYYNGEERAKGNILERFSAQQFPDLHSELNLSSLELGDSALYFCASSVGGGLGAGELFFGEGSRLTVL.

This chain joins TRBV9 and TRBJ2-3, with D possibly being TRBD1 (5 bases). V lost 0 bases to trimming and J lost 1 base, with 12 bases between them. The CDR3 has 16 amino acids. Germline-derived CDR1 and CDR2 are SGDLS and YYNGEE. As DNA, the CDR3 is TGTGCCAGCAGCGTAGAGGCTGGACACCGCACAGATACGCAGTATTTT. This sequence encodes CASSVEAGHRTDTQYF.

The chain recombines TRBV9 with TRBJ2-7; weak D call: TRBD2 (6 bases). V lost 0 bases, J lost 2 bases, and 9 bases lay in between. The CDR3 sequence is 14 residues long. Germline V CDR1 and CDR2: SGDLS, YYNGEE. The DNA for the CDR3 is TGTGCCAGCAGCGTAGCTCCGGGAGCCTACGAGCAGTACTTC. It yields the protein CASSVAPGAYEQYF.

This chain links TRBV7-9 with TRBJ1-1; TRBD1 might be the D (5 bases). Trimming removed 10 bases from V and 4 bases from J, with 16 bases in between. CDR3 length: 13 amino acids. The germline V gene encodes CDR1 SEHNR and CDR2 FQNEAQ (reference sequence). The CDR3 is CATRRGGGTEAFF. In nucleotides, the CDR3 is TGTGCCACACGCCGGGGGGGTGGCACTGAAGCTTTCTTT.

To note about this clone: A junction boundary mismatches the germline segment, possibly from a read error. This chain links TRBV28 with TRBJ1-2; D not certain. The CDR3 has 13 amino acids. The germline CDR1 and CDR2 sequences are MDHEN and SYDVKM. The CDR3 DNA sequence: TGTGCCAGCAGCTTATCCCGAACGGGAGGCTACACCTTC. Translated, it gives CASSLSRTGGYTF.

CDR3: CASSRGRLGGQFF. The CDR3 DNA follows: TGTGCCAGCAGCCGCGGACGATTGGGGGGGCAGTTCTTC. The gene calls are TRBV6-5 and TRBJ2-1; perhaps TRBD2 as D (6 bases). Per germline, CDR1 MNHEY and CDR2 SVGAGI. The CDR3 has 13 amino acids. V lost 6 bases and J 12 bases, leaving 18 bases between the germline ends.

This chain uses TRBV28 with TRBJ2-5, with TRBD1 identical over 7 bases. The CDR3 consists of 13 residues. J was trimmed by 4 bases and V by 8 bases; bases with no gene match: 7. CDR1 is MDHEN, CDR2 SYDVKM, per germline. CDR3 region: CASGTGVRETQYF. The CDR3 DNA follows: TGTGCCAGCGGAACAGGGGTGAGAGAGACCCAGTACTTC.

The chain is built from TRBV6-5 and TRBJ2-7, with 11 positions matching TRBD1. The germline CDR1 and CDR2 sequences are MNHEY and SVGAGI. The CDR3 is 14 amino acids. The V gene end was trimmed by 5 bases and the J gene end by 4 bases; junction bases not matched to a gene: 4. The CDR3 DNA sequence: TGTGCCAGCAGTCCCCGGGACAGGGGGTACGAGCAGTACTTC. This translates into CASSPRDRGYEQYF.

The chain couples TRBV9 to TRBJ1-1; a weak D match, TRBD1 (5 bases). Trimming removed 3 bases from V and 4 bases from J, with 7 bases in between. This CDR3 is built from 12 residues. Germline loops: CDR1 SGDLS, CDR2 YYNGEE. CDR3 in amino acids: CASSAGGTEAFF. The CDR3 region has the DNA TGTGCCAGCAGCGCGGGGGGCACTGAAGCTTTCTTT.

The chain joins TRBV9 to TRBJ2-5, with a weak D call TRBD2 (6 bases). CDR1 is SGDLS and CDR2 is YYNGEE in the germline V gene. The V gene lost 0 bases and the J gene lost 5 bases, with 11 bases spanning the gap. CDR3 length equals 14 residues. The CDR3 DNA reads as TGTGCCAGCAGCGTAGTAGCGGCCGCCGAGACCCAGTACTTC. Its translation is CASSVVAAAETQYF.

V is TRBV28 and J is TRBJ2-7, with no clear D. The CDR3 runs to 12 residues. The V and J ends lost 6 bases and 6 bases respectively, with 12 bases between them. Germline V gives CDR1 MDHEN, CDR2 SYDVKM. Here the CDR3 DNA reads TGTGCCAGCAGCAACCCCACCGGCGAGCAGTACTTC. This encodes CASSNPTGEQYF.

This rearrangement joins TRBV30 to TRBJ2-1, with 14 bases identical to TRBD2. Trimming removed 1 base from V and 3 bases from J; junction bases left unmatched: 5. CDR3 length equals 17 residues. The V gene's germline CDR1 is GTSNPN and CDR2 SVGIG (reference sequence). CDR3 sequence (DNA): TGTGCCTGGAGTGCAGGACTAGCGGGAGGAGTCTACAATGAGCAGTTCTTC. Amino acid sequence: CAWSAGLAGGVYNEQFF.

J is TRBJ2-7 and V is TRBV13, with 7 bases fitting TRBD1. J was trimmed by 7 bases and V by 5 bases; bases with no gene match: 5. Germline CDR1 reads PRHDT; CDR2 reads FYEKMQ (reference sequence). This CDR3 region has 12 residues. CDR3 sequence: CASSQGGSEQYF. CDR3 DNA sequence: TGTGCCAGCAGCCAAGGGGGCTCGGAGCAGTACTTC.

The chain couples TRBV5-1 to TRBJ2-3; TRBD2 agrees at 7 bases. In germline, CDR1 is SGHRS, CDR2 YFSETQ. The CDR3 loop spans 15 amino acids. V lost 6 bases, J lost 4 bases, and 11 bases stayed unmatched. CDR3 in amino acids: CASMVGGPLADTQYF. CDR3 nucleotide sequence: TGCGCCAGCATGGTGGGAGGGCCTCTCGCAGATACGCAGTATTTT.

The CDR3 region is CASSLLGGSGNTIYF. DNA of the CDR3: TGTGCCAGCAGCCTGCTAGGGGGCTCTGGAAACACCATATATTTT. The chain joins TRBV5-6 to TRBJ1-3; possibly TRBD1 for D (6 bases). This CDR3 is built from 15 residues. Trimming pared 4 bases from V and 0 bases from J, leaving 11 bases between. Looked up from germline, CDR1 is SGHDT and CDR2 is YYEEEE. Filled out from reference TRBV5-6 and TRBJ1-3, the complete variable domain reads DAGVTQSPTHLIKTRGQQVTLRCSPKSGHDTVSWYQQALGQGPQFIFQYYEEEERQRGNFPDRFSGHQFPNYSSELNVNALLLGDSALYLCASSLLGGSGNTIYFGEGSWLTVV.

The chain joins TRBV5-6 to TRBJ2-7, with D unclear. CDR1 is SGHDT, CDR2 YYEEEE, per germline. Trimming cost V 2 bases and J 4 bases, with 16 bases left between them. This CDR3 is built from 15 residues. CDR3 bases: TGTGCCAGCAGCTTTGGTGGGCTGGGTATGTACGAGCAGTACTTC. It encodes CASSFGGLGMYEQYF. Drawing the rest from reference TRBV5-6 and TRBJ2-7, the complete variable domain is DAGVTQSPTHLIKTRGQQVTLRCSPKSGHDTVSWYQQALGQGPQFIFQYYEEEERQRGNFPDRFSGHQFPNYSSELNVNALLLGDSALYLCASSFGGLGMYEQYFGPGTRLTVT.

This clone was counted a single time. In nucleotides, the CDR3 is TGTGCCAGCAGCGCCGGGGACAGGGCGCGGGGGCAGTACTTC. Translated: CASSAGDRARGQYF. J is TRBJ2-7 and V is TRBV9, with TRBD1 matching over 9 bases. The V segment lost 3 bases and the J segment 9 bases; nucleotides outside the gene matches: 10. This CDR3 has 14 amino acids. Germline CDR1 reads SGDLS; CDR2 reads YYNGEE.

V and J are TRBV13 and TRBJ2-5, with D perhaps matching TRBD1 (6 bases). Trimming shortened V by 8 bases and J by 3 bases, and 10 bases separated the two germline ends. Germline assignment: CDR1 PRHDT and CDR2 FYEKMQ (reference sequence). This CDR3 has 12 amino acids. CDR3 loop: CASQQGKETQYF. DNA for the CDR3: TGTGCCAGCCAACAGGGAAAAGAGACCCAGTACTTC. Looking up the rest from reference TRBV13 and TRBJ2-5 gives the full variable domain: AAGVIQSPRHLIKEKRETATLKCYPIPRHDTVYWYQQGPGQDPQFLISFYEKMQSDKGSIPDRFSAQQFSDYHSELNMSSLELGDSALYFCASQQGKETQYFGPGTRLLVL.

V is TRBV5-6 and J is TRBJ2-2, with D unclear. V shed 0 bases and J shed 0 bases, with 9 bases lying between them. Germline V CDR1 and CDR2: SGHDT, YYEEEE. This CDR3 spans 16 amino acids. The CDR3 is CASSLGAKTNTGELFF. The CDR3 DNA reads as TGTGCCAGCAGCTTGGGGGCCAAGACGAACACCGGGGAGCTGTTTTTT.

The V call is TRBV6-5, the J call TRBJ2-7, with 8 bases lining up with TRBD1. J was trimmed by 0 bases and V by 6 bases; bases with no gene match: 4. This CDR3 spans 14 amino acids. CDR1 and CDR2 (germline): MNHEY, SVGAGI. The CDR3 here is CASRTGAPSYEQYF. DNA for the CDR3: TGTGCCAGCAGGACAGGGGCACCCTCCTACGAGCAGTACTTC.

The V call is TRBV5-1, the J call TRBJ1-3; tentative D call: TRBD1 (5 bases). This CDR3 has 14 amino acids. The V gene's germline CDR1 is SGHRS and CDR2 YFSETQ. Trimming stripped 4 bases from V and 3 bases from J, with 11 bases between. CDR3 coding DNA: TGCGCCAGCAGCCGAGCGGGGGATGGAAACACCATATATTTT. Its translation: CASSRAGDGNTIYF.

V is TRBV7-2 and J is TRBJ2-6; possible D gene TRBD2, 5 bases. V lost 5 bases and J lost 0, with 11 bases in between. CDR3 length: 16 amino acids. The germline CDR1 and CDR2 sequences are SGHTA and FQGNSA. CDR3 loop: CASSQLARSGANVLTF. In nucleotides, the CDR3 is TGTGCCAGCAGCCAGTTAGCGCGCTCTGGGGCCAACGTCCTGACTTTC.

The V and J genes are TRBV4-3 and TRBJ1-6; weak D call: TRBD1 (6 bases). Germline V CDR1 and CDR2: LGHNA, YSLEER. This CDR3 region has 15 residues. Deletions cut 0 bases from V and 8 bases from J, with 11 bases between. The CDR3: CASSQDRTVYSPLHF. For the CDR3, the DNA is TGCGCCAGCAGCCAAGATCGGACAGTTTATTCACCCCTCCACTTT.

The chain employs TRBV18 and TRBJ2-3; 7 bases are a match to TRBD1. With 4 bases clipped from V and 0 bases from J, the junction kept 13 bases outside the gene matches. Germline V CDR1 and CDR2: KGHSH, LQKENI. This CDR3 is built from 18 residues. The chain's CDR3 is CASSRGTVRGISTDTQYF. The CDR3 nucleotides are TGTGCCAGCTCACGAGGGACAGTTAGGGGTATCAGCACAGATACGCAGTATTTT.

This chain links TRBV19 with TRBJ1-5; 11 bases are shared with TRBD1. V was clipped by 7 bases and J by 4 bases; unmatched bases: 3. The germline V gene has CDR1 LNHDA and CDR2 SQIVND (reference sequence). The CDR3 spans 14 residues. CDR3 region: CASTGTGGNQPQHF. DNA for the CDR3: TGTGCCAGTACCGGGACAGGGGGGAATCAGCCCCAGCATTTT. Supplemented by reference TRBV19 and TRBJ1-5, the full variable domain reads DGGITQSPKYLFRKEGQNVTLSCEQNLNHDAMYWYRQDPGQGLRLIYYSQIVNDFQKGDIAEGYSVSREKKESFPLTVTSAQKNPTAFYLCASTGTGGNQPQHFGDGTRLSIL.